This TCR beta chain is drawn from a study of Graves' ophthalmopathy and Graves' hyperthyroidism. Amplifying from RNA transcripts, the study obtained TCR beta CDR3 regions. An opening RT-PCR round employed HTBI primers and preceded a second-round multiplex PCR. Each CDR3 protein gets one entry after TCRdb re-called the multiplex PCR reads with MiXCR. The sample yields hundreds of thousands of distinct CDR3 sequences, about 20% seen once. The PBMCs were taken from 10 ml of fresh peripheral blood. Germline-derived CDR1 and CDR2 are LNHDA and SQIVND (reference sequence). There are 14 residues in the CDR3. J was trimmed by 5 bases and V by 4 bases; bases with no gene match: 6. Whole-study findings and limits: Both an approximately 69% sensitivity and a 72.22% specificity characterized the model's predictions of ophthalmopathy progression.

This clonotype was seen repeatedly, ten times or more. The antigen remains undetermined. The sequenced material came from peripheral blood. The receptor was derived from a woman aged 18-30 years with stable Graves' hyperthyroidism. Some clones in this sample may be carry-over from other donors' samples. The chain is built from TRBV19 and TRBJ2-5; 8 bases agree with TRBD1. The CDR3 DNA follows: TGTGCCAGTAGTAGGCGGGACAGGTCCGAGACCCAGTACTTC. It is translated as CASSRRDRSETQYF.